The 22 T cell receptor beta chains below come from one sample, sequenced in a study of T cell responses to AZD1222 COVID-19 vaccine. The repertoire was sequenced with immunoSEQ multiplex PCR; TCRdb's copy has only in-frame clones and lacks some. The sample lists roughly 150,000 clones, 87% occurring once. This specimen consisted of peripheral blood, obtained 28 days after the second AZD1222 dose. The receptors here all came from an adult who received the AZD1222 COVID-19 vaccine.

The chain is built from TRBV4-1 and TRBJ1-3; perhaps TRBD1 as D (5 bases). This CDR3 spans 17 amino acids. Deletions cut 0 bases from V and 2 bases from J, with 14 bases between. CDR1 is MGHRA, CDR2 YSYEKL, per germline. The CDR3 nucleotides read TGCGCCAGCAGCCAAGATCCGGGGGGGTCGGCTGGAAACACCATATATTTT. Encoded protein: CASSQDPGGSAGNTIYF.

The chain combines TRBV1 with TRBJ1-1; TRBD1 is the table's D call and was not checked against the DNA. TRBV1 counts as a pseudogene. This CDR3 contains 15 residues. This chain's CDR3 is CTSSQEEGANAEAFF. The CDR3 DNA is TGCACCAGCAGCCAAGAAGAGGGGGCGAACGCTGAAGCTTTCTTT.

Only one count was recorded for this clone. J is TRBJ1-5 and V is TRBV11-3; no clear D. This CDR3 has 16 residues. Deletions cut 6 bases from V and 3 bases from J, with 18 bases between. In germline, CDR1 is SGHNT, CDR2 YENEEA. The CDR3, as DNA: TGTGCCAGCAGACCCGGTGGGCAACTAAACAATCAGCCCCAGCATTTT. It yields the protein CASRPGGQLNNQPQHF.

The chain employs TRBV6-5 and TRBJ1-2; perhaps TRBD1 as D (6 bases). CDR1 is MNHEY, CDR2 SVGAGI, per germline. The V and J ends lost 4 bases and 7 bases respectively, with 16 bases between them. The CDR3 extends over 14 amino acids. CDR3 in DNA: TGTGCCAGCAGTTTTCTACAGGGAGTGGCTGGCTACACCTTC. Translating gives CASSFLQGVAGYTF.

The chain carries TRBV11-2 and TRBJ2-1; D gene ambiguous. The CDR3 covers 13 residues. V lost 0 bases and J lost 7, with 7 bases in between. The germline gives CDR1 SGHAT, CDR2 FQNNGV. CDR3 protein: CASSLELGNEQFF. DNA for the CDR3: TGTGCCAGCAGCTTAGAGCTTGGTAATGAGCAGTTCTTC.

The chain carries TRBV4-1 and TRBJ2-1; unclear D gene. V was cut by 0 bases and J by 6 bases, with 9 bases left in between. The CDR3 is 14 residues long. Germline assignment: CDR1 MGHRA and CDR2 YSYEKL. CDR3 amino acids: CASSQEDNLNEQFF. The CDR3 coding sequence is TGCGCCAGCAGCCAAGAAGACAATCTCAATGAGCAGTTCTTC.

The genes are TRBV12-3 or TRBV12-4 and TRBJ2-7; no definite D call. V was trimmed by 0 bases and J by 4 bases, leaving 7 bases between them. CDR3 length equals 13 residues. The CDR3 here is CASSLAGGYEQYF. DNA for the CDR3: TGTGCCAGCAGTTTAGCTGGCGGTTACGAGCAGTACTTC.

There are a few counts of this clone. The chain carries TRBV6-8 and TRBJ1-3; possibly TRBD1 for D (6 bases). The V gene lost 2 bases and the J gene lost 0 bases, with 11 bases spanning the gap. The germline gives CDR1 MNHGY, CDR2 SAAAGT. The CDR3 totals 16 residues. The DNA for the CDR3 is TGTGCCAGCAGTTACAACAGGGCACTCTCTGGAAACACCATATATTTT. Residues: CASSYNRALSGNTIYF.

The chain recombines TRBV10-2 with TRBJ1-4; D is ambiguous. CDR3 length: 13 residues. Germline V gives CDR1 WSHSY, CDR2 SAAADI. Deletions cut 3 bases from V and 5 bases from J, with 7 bases between. The CDR3 here is CASSDLPNEKLFF. The DNA for the CDR3 is TGCGCCAGCAGTGACCTACCCAATGAAAAACTGTTTTTT.

This sequence joins TRBV30 and TRBJ2-2; 10 positions match TRBD2. V trimming: 2 bases; J trimming: 7 bases; junction bases outside the gene matches: 10. Germline V lookup: CDR1 GTSNPN, CDR2 SVGIG (reference sequence). The CDR3 covers 16 residues. This CDR3 is CAWSFRSSGGNGELFF. The CDR3 bases are TGTGCCTGGAGTTTTAGGTCTAGCGGGGGTAACGGGGAGCTGTTTTTT. Using reference TRBV30 and TRBJ2-2 for the parts outside the CDR3, the full variable domain is SQTIHQWPATLVQPVGSPLSLECTVEGTSNPNLYWYRQAAGRGLQLLFYSVGIGQISSEVPQNLSASRPQDRQFILSSKKLLLSDSGFYLCAWSFRSSGGNGELFFGEGSRLTVL.

V gene TRBV15 combines with J gene TRBJ1-2; a possible D gene is TRBD1 (5 bases). V was pared by 5 bases and J by 1 base, with 17 bases between. CDR3 length: 16 amino acids. Germline V CDR1 and CDR2: LNHNV, YYDKDF (reference sequence). The CDR3 here is CATSGRQSYINYGYTF. The CDR3 nucleotides read TGTGCCACCAGCGGTAGACAGTCCTACATTAACTATGGCTACACCTTC.

The chain links TRBV7-7 to TRBJ1-4, with TRBD1 as a possible D gene (5 bases). The germline V and J ends were trimmed by 5 bases and 15 bases, with 19 bases remaining between them. Germline values: CDR1 SSHAT, CDR2 FNYEAQ (reference sequence). The CDR3 is 13 residues long. The CDR3: CASSPGGGGVMFF. The CDR3 DNA reads TGTGCCAGCAGCCCCGGGGGGGGAGGAGTGATGTTTTTT.

The J gene is TRBJ2-3, the V gene TRBV6-2 or TRBV6-3, with TRBD1 identical over 8 bases. This CDR3 region has 15 residues. The J segment lost 2 bases and the V segment lost 5 bases, leaving 6 bases of the junction unmatched. Germline CDR1 and CDR2: MNHEY and SVGEGT. The DNA for the CDR3 is TGTGCCAGCAGTCCGGACAGGGTTTACACAGATACGCAGTATTTT. Translation: CASSPDRVYTDTQYF.

In nucleotides, the CDR3 is TGTGCCAGCAGTTCCCCAGGGGGGAGCTCACCCCTCCACTTT. This encodes CASSSPGGSSPLHF. The V and J genes are TRBV6-6 and TRBJ1-6; 7 bases map to TRBD1. The CDR3 contains 14 residues. The germline V gene encodes CDR1 MNHNY and CDR2 SVGAGI (reference sequence). After removal of 4 bases from V and 10 bases from J, the junction contained 7 bases not matched to a gene.

The chain has TRBV5-5 and TRBJ1-5; D may be TRBD1 (6 bases). V gave up 0 bases and J gave up 6 bases, with 13 bases separating them. CDR1 is SGHKS and CDR2 is YYEKEE in the germline V gene (reference sequence). The CDR3 loop spans 15 amino acids. CDR3: CASSLGTVIGQPQHF. The DNA for the CDR3 is TGTGCCAGCAGCTTGGGGACAGTAATCGGTCAGCCCCAGCATTTT.

Only one count was recorded for this clone. The chain uses TRBV2 and TRBJ1-5; D gene uncertain. The V and J ends lost 3 bases and 6 bases respectively, with 3 bases between them. Germline CDR1 is SNHLY and CDR2 is FYNNEI. The CDR3 covers 11 residues. In DNA form, the CDR3 reads TGTGCCAGCAGTGATGGTCAGCCCCAGCATTTT. Translating gives CASSDGQPQHF.

The V gene is TRBV19, the J gene TRBJ1-2; 9 bases are a match to TRBD1. Unmatched junction bases numbered 7, after V lost 3 bases and J lost 5 bases. The germline V gene encodes CDR1 LNHDA and CDR2 SQIVND (reference sequence). The CDR3 loop spans 15 amino acids. Here the CDR3 reads CASSIGDRVGYGYTF. DNA of the CDR3: TGTGCCAGTAGTATCGGGGACAGGGTGGGTTATGGCTACACCTTC.

In this sample, this clone turned up once. This rearrangement joins TRBV7-2 to TRBJ1-1; no reliable D call. Germline V gene sequence: CDR1 SGHTA, CDR2 FQGNSA. V lost 2 bases and J lost 4, with 14 bases in between. This CDR3 has 15 amino acids. The CDR3 DNA reads TGTGCCAGCAGCTTAACCCTGTGGATGGGCACTGAAGCTTTCTTT. Encoded protein: CASSLTLWMGTEAFF.

The chain's CDR3 is CASSSKLPGLDEQFF. CDR3 sequence (DNA): TGTGCCAGCAGCTCGAAGCTGCCGGGCCTCGATGAGCAGTTCTTC. The J gene is TRBJ2-1, the V gene TRBV5-4; no clear D. CDR1 and CDR2 (germline): SGHNT, YYREEE (reference sequence). This CDR3 spans 15 amino acids. The V end was cut by 3 bases, the J end by 8 bases, with 18 bases between.

This sequence joins TRBV5-3 and TRBJ2-7; 7 bases are a match to TRBD1. TRBV5-3 is an ORF, and what it does is uncertain. Unmatched junction bases numbered 6, after V lost 3 bases and J lost 3 bases. The CDR3 loop spans 14 amino acids. Written as DNA, the CDR3 is TGTGCCAGAAGCTCGACAGGGACCTTCTACGAGCAGTACTTC. It is translated as CARSSTGTFYEQYF.

The CDR3 region has the DNA TGTGCCAGCAGGGGGGACTGGGGGGTGAACACTGAAGCTTTCTTT. Residues: CASRGDWGVNTEAFF. The chain has TRBV6-5 and TRBJ1-1, with D possibly matching TRBD1 (5 bases). V dropped 6 bases and J dropped 0 bases, with 14 bases sitting between them. The CDR3 contains 15 residues. Looked up from germline, CDR1 is MNHEY and CDR2 is SVGAGI.

The gene calls are TRBV25-1 and TRBJ2-7, with 11 bases fitting TRBD2. Germline loops: CDR1 MGHDK, CDR2 SYGVNS. The J segment lost 1 base and the V segment lost 2 bases, leaving 4 bases of the junction unmatched. The CDR3 consists of 16 residues. The CDR3 coding sequence is TGTGCCAGCAGTGAAGTAGCTAGCGGGGGGTCCTACGAGCAGTACTTC. Protein: CASSEVASGGSYEQYF.